This T cell receptor (beta chain) was retrieved from a study of T cell repertoires in aging, cancer and after chemotherapy. Study summary: Six age groups, ranging from 30 or younger to 70 or older, included the donors. Millions of TCR reads were in the whole dataset. Study findings and constraints: In cancer patients, declining TCR diversity with age involved lost richness and lost evenness.

The template was genomic DNA from peripheral blood, not RNA. This clonotype appeared a single time. Its antigen is unidentified. Multiplex touch-down PCR with TRB-A/B primers amplified rearranged V-D-J TRB sequences. TCRdb re-called the multiplex PCR reads with MiXCR, one entry per CDR3 protein. The sample has about 5,300 distinct CDR3 sequences, about 30% seen once. The V and J ends lost 5 bases and 5 bases respectively, with 16 bases between them. The length of the CDR3 is 14 residues. CDR1 and CDR2 from the germline V gene are DFQATT and SNEGSKA (reference sequence). Source material: blood. The sequence derives from a human donor with a solid tumor. The chain joins TRBV20-1 to TRBJ1-5; D is perhaps TRBD1 (6 bases). The CDR3 DNA follows: TGCAGTGCTCAAAGGGGGGCCGGCGATCAGCCCCAGCATTTT. Translated, it gives CSAQRGAGDQPQHF.